This is a list of T cell receptor beta chains from one sample in a study of control samples from healthy donors and cancer patients. The repertoire was sequenced with immunoSEQ multiplex PCR; TCRdb's copy has only in-frame clones and lacks some. The sample lists 130,000 to 150,000 clones; about 91% were seen once. The sequenced sample was blood. All receptors derive from a man aged 25-45 years in good health. Each CDR3 is given with its conserved first and last residue. D genes are given only for firm matches. Some rows mark clone size as missing; the rest say once, few, many or name a class of expanded clone.

>TRBJ1-1|.|TRBD1|TRBV2
CASRGTGEGTEAFF
TGTGCCAGCAGAGGGACAGGGGAAGGTACTGAAGCTTTCTTT
>TRBJ1-6|few|TRBD1|TRBV3-1/TRBV3-2
CASSPGQGHSPLHF
TGTGCCAGCAGCCCGGGACAGGGACATTCACCCCTCCACTTT
>TRBJ2-2|.|TRBD2|TRBV28
CASSLLAGDTGELFF
TGTGCCAGCAGTTTGCTAGCGGGGGACACCGGGGAGCTGTTTTTT
>TRBJ2-7|.|TRBD1|TRBV7-8
CASSEGQNYEQYF
TGTGCCAGCAGCGAGGGACAGAACTACGAGCAGTACTTC
>TRBJ2-6|once|.|TRBV10-3
CASGANVLTF
TGTGCCTCTGGGGCCAACGTCCTGACTTTC
>TRBJ2-1|.|TRBD2|TRBV10-3
CAISDPLSSGVEQFF
TGTGCCATCAGTGATCCCTTATCTAGCGGCGTTGAGCAGTTCTTC
>TRBJ2-7|.|.|TRBV24-1
CATSQGTYEQYF
TGTGCCACCTCACAGGGAACCTACGAGCAGTACTTC
>TRBJ2-5|.|.|TRBV7-3
CASSPRRDSETQYF
TGTGCCAGCAGCCCCAGGCGGGATTCAGAGACCCAGTACTTC
>TRBJ2-5|.|TRBD1|TRBV2
CASSRSRQGQETQYF
TGTGCCAGCAGTCGATCCCGACAGGGCCAAGAGACCCAGTACTTC
>TRBJ2-5|.|.|TRBV5-4
CASRPGGGGETQYF
TGTGCCAGCAGGCCCGGGGGAGGGGGGGAGACCCAGTACTTC
>TRBJ2-4|.|TRBD1|TRBV6-2/TRBV6-3
CASSYLTGDGIQYF
TGTGCCAGCAGTTACTTGACAGGGGATGGCATTCAGTACTTC
>TRBJ2-1|.|.|TRBV10-3
CAISEPKFGSYNEQFF
TGTGCCATCAGTGAGCCCAAGTTTGGCTCCTACAATGAGCAGTTCTTC
>TRBJ1-6|.|.|TRBV5-1
CASSGSQGANSPLHF
TGCGCCAGCAGCGGAAGTCAGGGAGCTAATTCACCCCTCCACTTT
>TRBJ2-1|.|TRBD2|TRBV11-3
CASSLDGGGAGEQFF
TGTGCCAGCAGCTTAGATGGCGGGGGGGCCGGTGAGCAGTTCTTC
>TRBJ1-6|.|TRBD1|TRBV5-1
CASSLARDRLHALHF
TGCGCCAGCAGCTTGGCCCGGGACAGACTTCATGCCCTCCACTTT
>TRBJ1-2|.|TRBD1|TRBV4-1
CASSQDAGTGSYGYTF
TGCGCCAGCAGCCAAGATGCGGGGACAGGGAGCTATGGCTACACCTTC
>TRBJ1-2|.|.|TRBV6-5
CASRANIYGYTF
TGTGCCAGCAGGGCAAATATCTATGGCTACACCTTC
>TRBJ2-7|.|.|TRBV11-3
CASSPGEAHEQYF
TGTGCCAGCAGCCCCGGAGAAGCCCACGAGCAGTACTTC
>TRBJ2-7|.|TRBD1|TRBV30
CAWSRGQYEQYF
TGTGCCTGGAGCCGGGGACAGTACGAGCAGTACTTC
>TRBJ1-4|.|.|TRBV28
CASSSRRSTNEKLFF
TGTGCCAGCAGTTCAAGACGGTCAACTAATGAAAAACTGTTTTTT
>TRBJ2-3|.|TRBD2|TRBV5-8
CASSLLAGTDTQYF
TGTGCCAGCAGCTTATTAGCGGGGACAGATACGCAGTATTTT
>TRBJ2-2|.|.|TRBV9
CASSLWESGAGELFF
TGTGCCAGCAGCCTCTGGGAGTCTGGGGCCGGGGAGCTGTTTTTT
>TRBJ2-3|.|.|TRBV30
CAWSVPRGQGTDTQYF
TGTGCCTGGAGTGTACCCCGGGGCCAAGGCACAGATACGCAGTATTTT
>TRBJ2-7|once|TRBD1|TRBV7-9
CASSRDSSYEQYF
TGTGCCAGCAGCCGGGACAGCTCCTACGAGCAGTACTTC
>TRBJ2-1|once|TRBD2|TRBV19
CASRTSGGAVNEQFF
TGTGCCAGTAGAACTAGCGGGGGGGCCGTCAATGAGCAGTTCTTC
>TRBJ1-1|.|.|TRBV9
CASSVGRTANTEAFF
TGTGCCAGCAGCGTAGGTCGGACCGCGAACACTGAAGCTTTCTTT
>TRBJ1-1|.|.|TRBV29-1
CSVEDRGETEAFF
TGCAGCGTTGAAGATAGGGGTGAAACTGAAGCTTTCTTT
>TRBJ1-1|.|.|TRBV6-5
CASSYSNRQEAFF
TGTGCCAGCAGTTACTCTAACCGACAAGAGGCTTTCTTT
>TRBJ1-5|.|.|TRBV2
CASSEARGDALASNQPQHF
TGTGCCAGCAGTGAAGCTCGGGGTGACGCGCTGGCCAGCAATCAGCCCCAGCATTTT
>TRBJ2-7|once|.|TRBV21-1
CASSRADSFPYEQYF
TGTGCCAGCAGCAGGGCGGACAGTTTCCCCTACGAGCAGTACTTC
>TRBJ1-1|.|.|TRBV28
CASSPSGWGLNTEAFF
TGTGCCAGCAGTCCCTCCGGGTGGGGGCTGAACACTGAAGCTTTCTTT
>TRBJ2-3|.|.|TRBV29-1
CSVDLLATQYF
TGCAGCGTTGACCTATTGGCTACGCAGTATTTT
>TRBJ2-1|few|TRBD2|TRBV28
CASSPGLAAYNEQFF
TGTGCCAGCAGCCCCGGACTAGCGGCTTACAATGAGCAGTTCTTC
>TRBJ2-1|.|.|TRBV19
CASSTRDQTNEQFF
TGTGCCAGTAGCACCCGGGACCAGACGAATGAGCAGTTCTTC
>TRBJ2-7|.|.|TRBV14
CASSQDTGRTASYEQYF
TGTGCCAGCAGCCAAGATACCGGCCGGACAGCCTCCTACGAGCAGTACTTC
>TRBJ1-1|once|.|TRBV7-3
CASSSYGGQSLAFF
TGTGCCAGCAGCTCTTACGGCGGACAGTCCCTAGCTTTCTTT
>TRBJ1-5|.|.|TRBV2
CASNPGRGNQPQHF
TGTGCCAGCAACCCGGGACGGGGGAATCAGCCCCAGCATTTT
>TRBJ1-2|once|.|TRBV6-5
CASSRGGNGYTF
TGTGCCAGCAGCCGAGGGGGGAATGGCTACACCTTC
>TRBJ1-5|.|.|TRBV2
CASSERASNQPQHF
TGTGCCAGCAGTGAGCGGGCTAGCAATCAGCCCCAGCATTTT
>TRBJ1-4|.|TRBD1|TRBV5-1
CASSFETGGGEKLFF
TGCGCCAGCAGCTTCGAAACAGGGGGAGGTGAAAAACTGTTTTTT
>TRBJ1-1|.|.|TRBV5-1
CASTPKERTNTEAFF
TGCGCCAGCACCCCCAAGGAAAGAACAAACACTGAAGCTTTCTTT
>TRBJ2-2|.|TRBD2|TRBV3-1/TRBV3-2
CASSQGTSGGVGTGELFF
TGTGCCAGCAGCCAAGGGACTAGCGGGGGGGTTGGCACCGGGGAGCTGTTTTTT
>TRBJ1-1|.|.|TRBV7-8
CASSLRQGQTASTEAFF
TGTGCCAGCAGCTTACGTCAGGGGCAAACCGCGAGCACTGAAGCTTTCTTT
>TRBJ1-5|.|TRBD1|TRBV4-2
CASSQGPGQGASGNQPQHF
TGTGCCAGCAGCCAAGGGCCGGGACAGGGGGCGTCGGGCAATCAGCCCCAGCATTTT
>TRBJ2-3|.|.|TRBV6-1
CASSEEKTDTQYF
TGTGCCAGCAGTGAAGAGAAGACAGATACGCAGTATTTT
>TRBJ1-1|.|.|TRBV2
CASSGGGQNTEAFF
TGTGCCAGCAGTGGGGGCGGGCAGAACACTGAAGCTTTCTTT
>TRBJ2-2|.|TRBD1|TRBV18
CASSPMDRGDTGELFF
TGTGCCAGCTCACCAATGGACAGGGGAGACACCGGGGAGCTGTTTTTT
>TRBJ2-7|.|TRBD1|TRBV6-5
CASSRPGGEQYF
TGTGCCAGCAGCCGCCCAGGGGGCGAGCAGTACTTC
>TRBJ2-1|.|TRBD2|TRBV18
CASSPRVAGGYNEQFF
TGTGCCAGCTCACCACGGGTAGCGGGGGGATACAATGAGCAGTTCTTC
>TRBJ2-7|.|.|TRBV6-1
CASSEGSGWYYEQYF
TGTGCCAGCAGTGAAGGCTCAGGGTGGTACTACGAGCAGTACTTC